The clone carrying this T cell receptor (beta chain) is a singleton in its sample. The antigen remains undetermined. The data were obtained in a study of Tregs in tolerant kidney transplant recipients. General study findings and limits: Findings come from small patient numbers and require larger validation. No direct test of biological reproducibility was done here.

Unstimulated Tregs (CD4+CD25+CD127-) and CD4+CD25- non-Tregs were sorted from PBMCs. Profiling relied on immunoSEQ multiplex PCR, and the TCRdb table lists in-frame clones only, not all of them. The table shows around 50,000 clones, with around 80% occurring only once. Sequencing was carried out using CD4+ T cells from blood. This receptor was obtained from a human donor in good health.

The CDR3 nucleotides are TGTGCCAGCAGCCGTAGCGGTGGTAGCGGCTTCCAAGAGACCCAGTACTTC. As protein: CASSRSGGSGFQETQYF. This rearrangement joins TRBV7-2 to TRBJ2-5; D perhaps matches TRBD2 (6 bases). CDR3 length: 17 residues. With 5 bases removed from V and 1 base from J, the gap between germline ends came to 20 bases. Looked up from germline, CDR1 is SGHTA and CDR2 is FQGNSA.